Listed below are T cell receptor beta chains from one sample, sequenced in a study of neurological immune-mediated disorders. A single record per CDR3 protein comes from TCRdb applying MiXCR to the 5' RACE reads. The sample gives 95,000 to 150,000 distinct CDR3 sequences, roughly 3.2% of which show up once; around 1.4% is in the top ten. The sequenced material came from PBMCs. The receptors shown here come from a woman aged 25-40 years with multiple sclerosis. The CDR3 runs from the conserved cysteine through the conserved F or W. D genes are given only for firm matches. The size field is filled for only some rows; it gives once, few, many or a size class.

d_call	v_call	clone_size	j_call	cdr3_nt	cdr3_aa
NA	TRBV9	many	TRBJ1-1	TGTGCCAGCACGCCGGGGGGGAAAGCGTTTAACACTGAAGCTTTCTTT	CASTPGGKAFNTEAFF
NA	TRBV18	many	TRBJ2-2	TGTGCCAGCTCACCTACGACTTCGACCGGGGAGCTGTTTTTT	CASSPTTSTGELFF
NA	TRBV7-2	many	TRBJ2-7	TGTGCCAGCAGCTCGGGAGCCTACGAGCAGTACTTC	CASSSGAYEQYF
NA	TRBV6-5	many	TRBJ1-1	TGTGCCAGCAGTATGGGCACTGAAGCTTTCTTT	CASSMGTEAFF
TRBD2	TRBV12-3/TRBV12-4	many	TRBJ2-1	TGTGCCAGCAGTTTCGGCGGGAGTCTCAATGAGCAGTTCTTC	CASSFGGSLNEQFF
TRBD1	TRBV11-2	NA	TRBJ1-2	TGTGCCAGCAGCACCACCGAGGGGACAGGGAGTCCCTATTATGGCTACACCTTC	CASSTTEGTGSPYYGYTF
NA	TRBV20-1	few	TRBJ1-1	TGCAGTGCTGGGGGGGGGAACACTGAAGCTTTCTTT	CSAGGGNTEAFF
TRBD1	TRBV5-1	few	TRBJ1-2	TGCGCCAGCAGCCTCTCCCCGGGACAGGACTATGGCTACACCTTC	CASSLSPGQDYGYTF
TRBD2	TRBV25-1	many	TRBJ2-2	TGTGCCAGCAGTGACCTAGCGGGAACCGACACCGGGGAGCTGTTTTTT	CASSDLAGTDTGELFF
TRBD1	TRBV12-3/TRBV12-4	many	TRBJ2-1	TGTGCCAGCAGACCCGGACAGGGGTGGGACAATGAGCAGTTCTTC	CASRPGQGWDNEQFF
TRBD1	TRBV12-3/TRBV12-4	few	TRBJ1-2	TGTGCCAGCAGTTATCGTCCGGGGACAGGGAACTATGGCTACACCTTC	CASSYRPGTGNYGYTF
TRBD2	TRBV20-1	many	TRBJ2-1	TGCAGTGCCAGGACTAGCGGCTCCTACAATGAGCAGTTCTTC	CSARTSGSYNEQFF
NA	TRBV7-9	many	TRBJ2-7	TGTGCCAGCAGCCCCAACAGGGCAAGAAGTTACGAGCAGTACTTC	CASSPNRARSYEQYF
TRBD2	TRBV7-6	many	TRBJ2-7	TGTGCCAGCAGCTTAGCGCTTCGCGGGAGGCCATGGGAGCAGTACTTC	CASSLALRGRPWEQYF
TRBD1	TRBV7-6	many	TRBJ1-3	TGTGCCAGCAGCTTAGACAGGGGAGGGTCTGGAAACACCATATATTTT	CASSLDRGGSGNTIYF
NA	TRBV4-1	many	TRBJ2-7	TGCGCCAGCAGCCAAGGAGGGGGGCGGGGGCAGTACTTC	CASSQGGGRGQYF
NA	TRBV25-1	many	TRBJ2-1	TGTGCCAGCAGTGAATATATTGAGGGCAATGAGCAGTTCTTC	CASSEYIEGNEQFF
NA	TRBV3-1	many	TRBJ1-1	TGTGCCAGCAGCCAAAATCCGGGAATTTGGACTGAAGCTTTCTTT	CASSQNPGIWTEAFF
TRBD1	TRBV15	NA	TRBJ1-2	TGTGCCACCAGCAGAGGGGACAGTTCTAACTATGGCTACACCTTC	CATSRGDSSNYGYTF
TRBD1	TRBV12-3/TRBV12-4	many	TRBJ1-4	TGTGCCAGCAGTTTTGTCAGGGGGACTACTAATGAAAAACTGTTTTTT	CASSFVRGTTNEKLFF
NA	TRBV7-6	many	TRBJ2-7	TGTGCCAGCAGCCCCCCCTCCACCTACGAGCAGTACTTC	CASSPPSTYEQYF
NA	TRBV20-1	many	TRBJ1-1	TGCAGTGCCTTACCGGGGACAATGAAGGTGAACACTGAAGCTTTCTTT	CSALPGTMKVNTEAFF
NA	TRBV5-6	many	TRBJ2-1	TGTGCCAGCAGCTTGGCAAGGGACCAGCCCTACAATGAGCAGTTCTTC	CASSLARDQPYNEQFF
TRBD1	TRBV10-3	many	TRBJ2-7	TGTGCCGTAACCCCCATTCCGGGACAGGCAATCTACGAGCAGTACTTC	CAVTPIPGQAIYEQYF
NA	TRBV10-1	many	TRBJ2-7	TGCGCCAGCAGTAACGGGGTCTCCTACGAGCAGTACTTC	CASSNGVSYEQYF
NA	TRBV25-1	few	TRBJ1-2	TGTGCCAGCAGTGATACCAAGAACCTCTATGGCTACACCTTC	CASSDTKNLYGYTF
NA	TRBV11-2	many	TRBJ1-4	TGTGCCAGCAGCTTAGGTGTGGGGAGTAATGAAAAACTGTTTTTT	CASSLGVGSNEKLFF
NA	TRBV7-2	many	TRBJ2-1	TGTGCCAGCAGCTTAGGGGGCCCGAGCGCCAGCTCCTACAATGAGCAGTTCTTC	CASSLGGPSASSYNEQFF
NA	TRBV15	many	TRBJ2-1	TGTGCCACCAGCAGAGCGTGGAATGAGCAGTTCTTC	CATSRAWNEQFF
TRBD2	TRBV29-1	many	TRBJ2-3	TGCAGCGCCGCGGGGGGGCGTTCAGATACGCAGTATTTT	CSAAGGRSDTQYF
TRBD1	TRBV5-6	many	TRBJ2-7	TGTGCCAGCAGCTTCGTAGGGGGCCTCCTATTTGAGCAGTACTTC	CASSFVGGLLFEQYF
TRBD1	TRBV20-1	many	TRBJ1-1	TGCAGTGCAAAACAGGGGGCTGGGGGGGTGAACACTGAAGCTTTCTTT	CSAKQGAGGVNTEAFF
NA	TRBV5-1	many	TRBJ1-1	TGCGCCAGCAGCTCCCGACAGGCCGGGACTGAAGCTTTCTTT	CASSSRQAGTEAFF
NA	TRBV14	many	TRBJ1-2	TGTGCCAGCAGCCAAGAGAGGTGGCCGTGGGGCTACACCTTC	CASSQERWPWGYTF
TRBD2	TRBV20-1	many	TRBJ2-1	TGCAGTGCTAGAAGACTAGCGGGAAACAATGAGCAGTTCTTC	CSARRLAGNNEQFF
NA	TRBV10-3	NA	TRBJ1-2	TGTGCCATCACGACTGGGAGCAGCTATGGCTACACCTTC	CAITTGSSYGYTF
NA	TRBV5-6	many	TRBJ1-6	TGTGCCAGCAGCTTTTCCTGGGACACCCATAATTCACCCCTCCACTTT	CASSFSWDTHNSPLHF
NA	TRBV6-2/TRBV6-3	many	TRBJ2-3	TGTGCCAGCAGTTACTACGACAGAGACACAGATACGCAGTATTTT	CASSYYDRDTDTQYF
NA	TRBV18	many	TRBJ1-5	TGTGCCAGCTCACCAGGGAATAGCAATCAGCCCCAGCATTTT	CASSPGNSNQPQHF
NA	TRBV10-2	many	TRBJ1-6	TGCGCCAGCACCCACCGCCCTAATTCACCCCTCCACTTT	CASTHRPNSPLHF
NA	TRBV11-2	few	TRBJ2-7	TGTGCCAGCAGACCACTTGGAGGTACAACCTACGAGCAGTACTTC	CASRPLGGTTYEQYF
NA	TRBV6-2/TRBV6-3	few	TRBJ2-7	TGTGCCAGCAAGGGGATCCCTCGCTCCTACGAGCAGTACTTC	CASKGIPRSYEQYF
TRBD2	TRBV20-1	few	TRBJ2-2	TGCAGTGCTAGAGATAGCGGGGGGGCCCCCGGGGAGCTGTTTTTT	CSARDSGGAPGELFF
NA	TRBV12-3/TRBV12-4	NA	TRBJ1-1	TGTGCCAGCATCCCCCGGGGACTGATAAACACTGAAGCTTTCTTT	CASIPRGLINTEAFF
TRBD1	TRBV4-1	many	TRBJ1-5	TGCGCCAGCAGCCAAGATCAGGGGGGAAATCAGCCCCAGCATTTT	CASSQDQGGNQPQHF
NA	TRBV12-3/TRBV12-4	NA	TRBJ2-3	TGTGACAGCAGTACGGTAGGAGATACGCAGTATTTT	CDSSTVGDTQYF
TRBD1	TRBV30	many	TRBJ1-1	TGTGCCTGGAAGGGACAGGGGGCGTCGGGAGCTTTCTTT	CAWKGQGASGAFF
NA	TRBV12-3/TRBV12-4	many	TRBJ2-1	TGTGCCAGCAGTCTACTAGTGTTGTACAATGAGCAGTTCTTC	CASSLLVLYNEQFF
TRBD1	TRBV7-9	many	TRBJ2-7	TGTGCCAGCAGCTCCGGGACAGACAATTTGCAGCAGTACTTC	CASSSGTDNLQQYF